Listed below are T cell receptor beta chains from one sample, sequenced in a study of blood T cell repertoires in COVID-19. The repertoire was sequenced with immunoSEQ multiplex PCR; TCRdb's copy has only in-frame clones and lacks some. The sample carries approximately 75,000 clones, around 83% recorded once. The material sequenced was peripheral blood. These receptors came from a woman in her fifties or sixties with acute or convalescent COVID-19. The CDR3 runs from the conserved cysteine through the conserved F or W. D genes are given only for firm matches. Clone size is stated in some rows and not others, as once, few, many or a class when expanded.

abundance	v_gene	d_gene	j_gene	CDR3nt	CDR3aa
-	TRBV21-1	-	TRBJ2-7	TGTGCCAGCAGCGAAAATCGGGGATGGGACAGGGAGATGTACGAGCAGTACTTC	CASSENRGWDREMYEQYF
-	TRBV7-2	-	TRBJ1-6	TGTGCCAGCAGCCGGGACACCTCTAATTCACCCCTCCACTTT	CASSRDTSNSPLHF
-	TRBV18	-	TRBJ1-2	TGTGCCAGCTCCGGCCGGAGGGAGGGGTACTATGGCTACACCTTC	CASSGRREGYYGYTF
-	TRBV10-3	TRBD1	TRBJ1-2	TGTGCCATCGGGGGACAGGGGGGAGGCTACACCTTC	CAIGGQGGGYTF
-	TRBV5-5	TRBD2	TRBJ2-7	TGTGCCAGCAGCTTGGGAACTAGCGGGAGGAGAGACGAGCAGTACTTC	CASSLGTSGRRDEQYF
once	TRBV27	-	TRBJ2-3	TGTGCCAGCAGTTTATCGATCTTAGGCCGAGAGGGCACAGATACGCAGTATTTT	CASSLSILGREGTDTQYF
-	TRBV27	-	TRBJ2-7	TGTGCCAGCTCCCTCGGGGCGGGATTGTACGAGCAGTACTTC	CASSLGAGLYEQYF
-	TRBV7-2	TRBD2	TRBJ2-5	TGTGCCAGCAGCCGGAGCGGGAGGCTCGAGGAGACCCAGTACTTC	CASSRSGRLEETQYF
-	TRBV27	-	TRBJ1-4	TGTGCCAGCAGTTCACCTATTGCAACTAATGAAAAACTGTTTTTT	CASSSPIATNEKLFF
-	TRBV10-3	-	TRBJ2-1	TGTGCCATCAGTGAGTCTCTGACGGGATACAATGAGCAGTTCTTC	CAISESLTGYNEQFF
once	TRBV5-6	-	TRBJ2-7	TGTGCCAGCAGCCTAGGACGGAGGACCTACGAGCAGTACTTC	CASSLGRRTYEQYF
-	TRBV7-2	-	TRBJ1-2	TGTGCCAGCAGCTCCCCCTGGGGAGGGTCGGATGGCTACACCTTC	CASSSPWGGSDGYTF
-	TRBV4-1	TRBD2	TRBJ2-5	TGCGCCAGCAGCCAAGAATCCGAGCGGGAGGGAGTTGGAGAGACCCAGTACTTC	CASSQESEREGVGETQYF
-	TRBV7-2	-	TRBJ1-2	TGTGCCAGCAGCTTTTGGATGAGCGCGCCCGGCTACACCTTC	CASSFWMSAPGYTF
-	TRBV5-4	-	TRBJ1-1	TGTGCCAGCAGCTTGGAGGCAGGGGCCTCGAACACTGAAGCTTTCTTT	CASSLEAGASNTEAFF
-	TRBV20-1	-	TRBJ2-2	TGCAGTGCTAGTAGGAGGGGGGAGCTGTTTTTT	CSASRRGELFF
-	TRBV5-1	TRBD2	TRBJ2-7	TGCGCCAGCAGCTCCCGGACAGCGGGAGGGCCTTACGAGCAGTACTTC	CASSSRTAGGPYEQYF
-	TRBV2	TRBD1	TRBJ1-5	TGTGCCAGCAGTGAAAGGCTAAGAAAACAGGGGAATACCAATCAGCCCCAGCATTTT	CASSERLRKQGNTNQPQHF
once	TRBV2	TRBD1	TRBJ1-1	TGTGCCAGCGGGGGGACAGGGTCAACTGAAGCTTTCTTT	CASGGTGSTEAFF
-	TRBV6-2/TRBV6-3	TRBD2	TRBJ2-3	TGTGCCAGCAGTTACTCGGGACTAGCATCTGATACGCAGTATTTT	CASSYSGLASDTQYF
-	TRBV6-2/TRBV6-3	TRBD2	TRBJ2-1	TGTGCCAGCAGTTTTGGACTAGCGGGAAGGGAGCAGTTCTTC	CASSFGLAGREQFF
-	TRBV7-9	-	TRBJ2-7	TGTGCCAGCAGCCGGACTGGCGAGCGGTACTTC	CASSRTGERYF
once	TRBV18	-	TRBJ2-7	TGTGCCAGCTCACCGGGGACTTTACTTTCCTACGAGCAGTACTTC	CASSPGTLLSYEQYF
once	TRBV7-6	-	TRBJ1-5	TGTGCCAGCAGCCCCGTAGGGGGAGCGGGGCAGCCCCAGCATTTT	CASSPVGGAGQPQHF
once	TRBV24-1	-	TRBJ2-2	TGTGCCACCAGTGATTACAGGAGAGAGCTGTTTTTT	CATSDYRRELFF
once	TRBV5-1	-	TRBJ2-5	TGCGCCAGCAGCTTTACAGGGAGCACCCAGTACTTC	CASSFTGSTQYF
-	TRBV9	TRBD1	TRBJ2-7	TGTGCCAGCAGCCTAACGGGACAGGGGTTCGGCGAGCAGTACTTC	CASSLTGQGFGEQYF
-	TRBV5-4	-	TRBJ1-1	TGTGCCAGCAGTAGGACTCACTCTGAAGCTTTCTTT	CASSRTHSEAFF
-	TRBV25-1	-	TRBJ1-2	TGTGCCAGCAGTGACAGCGCCTATGGCTACACCTTC	CASSDSAYGYTF
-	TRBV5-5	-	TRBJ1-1	TGTGCCAGCAGCTTGGCCCTGCGGCAGGGGAACACTGAAGCTTTCTTT	CASSLALRQGNTEAFF
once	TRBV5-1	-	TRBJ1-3	TGCGCCAGCAGCAGCCGCGGGGCGGGAAACACCATATATTTT	CASSSRGAGNTIYF
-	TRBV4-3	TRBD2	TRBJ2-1	TGCGCCAGCAGTCCCGGACTAGTCAATGAGCAGTTCTTC	CASSPGLVNEQFF
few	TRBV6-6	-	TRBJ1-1	TGTGCCAGCAGTTACTCGGGGGGTTTGAACACTGAAGCTTTCTTT	CASSYSGGLNTEAFF
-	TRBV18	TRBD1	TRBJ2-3	TGTGCCAGCTCACCAGGACAGGGGAGCACAGATACGCAGTATTTT	CASSPGQGSTDTQYF
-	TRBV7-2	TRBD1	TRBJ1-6	TGTGCCAGCAGCTCGGACAGGGATTCACCCCTCCACTTT	CASSSDRDSPLHF
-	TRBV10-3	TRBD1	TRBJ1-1	TGTGCCAGCCAGGGGGCCGTTGAAGCTTTCTTT	CASQGAVEAFF
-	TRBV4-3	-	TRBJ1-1	TGCGCCAGCAGCCAAGACTGGCTGAACACTGAAGCTTTCTTT	CASSQDWLNTEAFF
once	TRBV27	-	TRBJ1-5	TGTGCCAGCAGTTTAGTGGGACATGCCTATAACCATCAGCCCCAGCATTTT	CASSLVGHAYNHQPQHF
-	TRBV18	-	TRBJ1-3	TGTGCCAGCTCCCCAGACCCAGGGTTGTCTGGAAACACCATATATTTT	CASSPDPGLSGNTIYF
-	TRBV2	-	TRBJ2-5	TGTGCCAGCAATTTCGTAGGGGACCAAGAGACCCAGTACTTC	CASNFVGDQETQYF
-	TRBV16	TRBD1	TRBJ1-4	TGTGCCAGCAGTGACAGGGGGGATTCGAATGAAAAACTGTTTTTT	CASSDRGDSNEKLFF
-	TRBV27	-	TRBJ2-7	TGTGCCAGCAGTTTAGACCAGGCCTACGAGCAGTACTTC	CASSLDQAYEQYF
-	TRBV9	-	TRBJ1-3	TGTGCCAGCAGCGTAGGGCTGGGTCATGGAGGTGGAAACACCATATATTTT	CASSVGLGHGGGNTIYF
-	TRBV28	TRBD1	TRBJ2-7	TGTGCCAGCAGTTTAAGAGGGGGCAGTTACGAGCAGTACTTC	CASSLRGGSYEQYF
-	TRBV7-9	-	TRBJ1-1	TGTGCCAGCAGCTCGATTGGGGGGACGACTGAAGCTTTCTTT	CASSSIGGTTEAFF
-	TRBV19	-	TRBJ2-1	TGTGCCAGTAAGACTACCAAAGGTGAGCAGTTCTTC	CASKTTKGEQFF
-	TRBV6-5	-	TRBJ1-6	TGTGCCAGCACGGACTTGACAGGCCCTAATTCACCCCTCCACTTT	CASTDLTGPNSPLHF
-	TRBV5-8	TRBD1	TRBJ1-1	TGTGCCAGCAGCTCCCAGACGGGACAGTTGAACACTGAAGCTTTCTTT	CASSSQTGQLNTEAFF
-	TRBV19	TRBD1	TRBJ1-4	TGTGCCAGTAGCACCGGACCAGGGGGCCGGGTAGGAACTAATGAAAAACTGTTTTTT	CASSTGPGGRVGTNEKLFF
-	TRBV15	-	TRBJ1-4	TGTGCCACCAGCAGAGAACAGAGTGCAACTAATGAAAAACTGTTTTTT	CATSREQSATNEKLFF
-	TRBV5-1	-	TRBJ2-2	TGCGCCAGCAGCTTGGGTCTAGCCTCCACCGGGGAGCTGTTTTTT	CASSLGLASTGELFF
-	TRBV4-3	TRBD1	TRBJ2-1	TGCGCCAGCAGCCAAGATGGGGACAGGCCTTACAATGAGCAGTTCTTC	CASSQDGDRPYNEQFF
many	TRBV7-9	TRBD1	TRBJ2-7	TGTGCCAGCAGCCTCAATCCACAGGGGGGCGAGGAGCAGTACTTC	CASSLNPQGGEEQYF
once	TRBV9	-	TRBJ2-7	TGTGCCAGCAGCGTAGAGGCGACCCCAGGCTACGAGCAGTACTTC	CASSVEATPGYEQYF
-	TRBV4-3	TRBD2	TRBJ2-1	TGCGCCAGCAGCCAAGGACGCGGCGGGAGGGCCCTAAATGAGCAGTTCTTC	CASSQGRGGRALNEQFF
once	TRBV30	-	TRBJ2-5	TGTGCCTGGAGTGTACAGCAAGAGACCCAGTACTTC	CAWSVQQETQYF
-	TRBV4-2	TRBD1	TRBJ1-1	TGTGCCAGCAGCCAAGTGGGAACAGGGGGCACTGAAGCTTTCTTT	CASSQVGTGGTEAFF
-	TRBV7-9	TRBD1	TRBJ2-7	TGTGCCAGCAGCCTACTGGGACAGGGATACGAGCAGTACTTC	CASSLLGQGYEQYF
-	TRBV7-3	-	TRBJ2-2	TGTGCCAGCAGCTTAGGACTGAACACCGGGGAGCTGTTTTTT	CASSLGLNTGELFF
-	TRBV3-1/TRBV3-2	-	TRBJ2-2	TGTGCCGGATTTCTAGGCGGGGAGCTGTTTTTT	CAGFLGGELFF